This T cell receptor beta chain was recovered during a study of blood T cell repertoires in COVID-19. TCRdb keeps only in-frame clones here, not all; method: immunoSEQ multiplex PCR. The sample carries about 430,000 clones, 88% recorded once. This TCR was sampled from a woman under 30 who had been exposed to COVID-19. Sequencing was carried out using PBMCs or T cells enriched from blood (not recorded which).

The CDR3 here is CASSYAGHSTDTQYF. DNA of the CDR3: TGTGCCAGCAGTTACGCGGGGCACTCCACAGATACGCAGTATTTT. The chain uses TRBV6-5 and TRBJ2-3, with a possible D match to TRBD2 (6 bases). Looked up from germline, CDR1 is MNHEY and CDR2 is SVGAGI. V shed 2 bases and J shed 2 bases, with 11 bases lying between them. The CDR3 spans 15 residues.